The 13 T cell receptor beta chains reported below all come from one sample, sequenced in a study of T cell responses to AZD1222 COVID-19 vaccine. Some clones are missing from TCRdb's copy, which holds only in-frame ones; the method was immunoSEQ multiplex PCR. The sample has about 160,000 clones, roughly 88% seen once. The source material was peripheral blood, sampled 28 days after the second AZD1222 dose. These TCRs come from an adult who received the AZD1222 COVID-19 vaccine.

The gene calls are TRBV30 and TRBJ1-2; D possibly corresponds to TRBD1 (6 bases). This CDR3 contains 14 residues. Germline V lookup: CDR1 GTSNPN, CDR2 SVGIG (reference sequence). Trimming removed 7 bases at V and 5 bases at J, with 20 bases between. The chain's CDR3 is CAYRRGQGGYGYTF. CDR3 bases: TGTGCCTACAGGCGGGGGCAGGGCGGGTATGGCTACACCTTC. Filled out from reference TRBV30 and TRBJ1-2, the complete variable domain reads SQTIHQWPATLVQPVGSPLSLECTVEGTSNPNLYWYRQAAGRGLQLLFYSVGIGQISSEVPQNLSASRPQDRQFILSSKKLLLSDSGFYLCAYRRGQGGYGYTFGSGTRLTVV.

This clone was seen a single time. The chain links TRBV10-2 to TRBJ1-3, with D maybe TRBD1 (5 bases). The ends were cut back, 8 bases at V and 0 bases at J, with 11 bases in the middle. The CDR3 extends over 14 amino acids. Germline CDR1 is WSHSY and CDR2 is SAAADI. The CDR3 sequence is CASHRDSSGNTIYF. CDR3 coding DNA: TGCGCCAGCCACCGGGACTCCTCTGGAAACACCATATATTTT.

The chain couples TRBV6-2 or TRBV6-3 to TRBJ2-3; D gene unclear. Germline-derived CDR1 and CDR2 are MNHEY and SVGEGT. Trimming removed 6 bases at V and 1 base at J, with 11 bases between. The CDR3 totals 14 residues. CDR3 protein: CASSPRQGTDTQYF. CDR3 DNA: TGTGCCAGCAGCCCCCGGCAGGGCACAGATACGCAGTATTTT.

The chain joins TRBV7-9 to TRBJ1-1; no clear D gene. The germline CDR1 and CDR2 sequences are SEHNR and FQNEAQ (reference sequence). V lost 4 bases, J lost 0 bases, and 12 bases lay in between. There are 15 residues in the CDR3. The DNA for the CDR3 is TGTGCCAGCAGCTCCTGGAAGGAGATGAACACTGAAGCTTTCTTT. Translated: CASSSWKEMNTEAFF. Variable domain in full (rest from reference TRBV7-9 and TRBJ1-1): DTGVSQNPRHKITKRGQNVTFRCDPISEHNRLYWYRQTLGQGPEFLTYFQNEAQLEKSRLLSDRFSAERPKGSFSTLEIQRTEQGDSAMYLCASSSWKEMNTEAFFGQGTRLTVV.

The chain links TRBV30 to TRBJ1-4; D call uncertain. Trimming took 4 bases from V and 6 from J, leaving 9 bases between them. Looked up from germline, CDR1 is GTSNPN and CDR2 is SVGIG (reference sequence). CDR3 size: 12 residues. The CDR3 reads CAWNLGDEKLFF. The DNA for the CDR3 is TGTGCCTGGAACCTCGGGGATGAAAAACTGTTTTTT.

The chain carries TRBV9 and TRBJ2-4; D is undetermined. The CDR3 covers 11 residues. Between the trimmed V and J ends, which lost 3 bases and 6 bases, there was a span of 4 bases. CDR1 is SGDLS and CDR2 is YYNGEE in the germline V gene. The CDR3 is CASSGGNIQYF. DNA for the CDR3: TGTGCCAGCAGCGGGGGAAACATTCAGTACTTC.

This clone has just one count. The V and J genes are TRBV7-9 and TRBJ2-3; a weak D match, TRBD2 (6 bases). There are 15 residues in the CDR3. Germline V gene data show CDR1 as SEHNR and CDR2 as FQNEAQ (reference sequence). V gave up 5 bases and J gave up 4 bases, with 16 bases separating them. The CDR3 region is CASSPRRTSSDTQYF. DNA of the CDR3: TGTGCCAGCAGCCCCAGACGTACTAGCTCAGATACGCAGTATTTT.

This chain joins TRBV18 and TRBJ2-3; maybe TRBD2 (6 bases). Germline CDR1 and CDR2: KGHSH and LQKENI. The CDR3 spans 14 residues. Deletions cut 3 bases from V and 2 bases from J, with 9 bases between. The CDR3 DNA sequence: TGTGCCAGCTCACCCCCGGGGGACACAGATACGCAGTATTTT. Its protein product is CASSPPGDTDTQYF.

J is TRBJ1-1 and V is TRBV7-2, with TRBD1 matching over 10 bases. CDR1 and CDR2 (germline): SGHTA, FQGNSA. The ends lost 4 bases at V and 5 bases at J; junction bases unmatched: 4. The CDR3 contains 14 residues. The CDR3 here is CASSSRTGGTEAFF. The DNA for the CDR3 is TGTGCCAGCAGCTCCCGGACAGGGGGGACTGAAGCTTTCTTT.

The rearrangement joins TRBV30 to TRBJ1-1; D is possibly TRBD1 (5 bases). Germline V CDR1 and CDR2: GTSNPN, SVGIG (reference sequence). This CDR3 is 15 amino acids long. V shed 0 bases and J shed 5 bases, with 16 bases lying between them. The CDR3 nucleotides are TGTGCCTGGAGTGTGGTGTTCGGGGGATGGACTGAAGCTTTCTTT. Translating it yields CAWSVVFGGWTEAFF.

This sequence joins TRBV6-5 and TRBJ1-1; no clear D gene. Trimming shortened V by 9 bases and J by 1 base, and 12 bases separated the two germline ends. This CDR3 contains 13 residues. Looked up from germline, CDR1 is MNHEY and CDR2 is SVGAGI. DNA for the CDR3: TGTGCCAGTCCTAGCCGGGGGAACACTGAAGCTTTCTTT. This translates into CASPSRGNTEAFF.

This rearrangement joins TRBV5-1 to TRBJ2-7; D unresolved. Germline CDR1 SGHRS, CDR2 YFSETQ. This CDR3 region has 12 residues. V was clipped by 4 bases and J by 1 base, with 6 bases between them. The DNA of the CDR3 is TGCGCCAGCAGCCTATCGTCCTACGAGCAGTACTTC. It specifies CASSLSSYEQYF.

The chain carries TRBV7-9 and TRBJ2-3; unclear D gene. CDR1 is SEHNR and CDR2 is FQNEAQ in the germline V gene (reference sequence). CDR3 length: 10 amino acids. Trimming shortened V by 1 base and J by 9 bases, and 2 bases separated the two germline ends. The CDR3 protein is CASSLGTQYF. In DNA form, the CDR3 reads TGTGCCAGCAGCTTAGGAACGCAGTATTTT.